Shown below are 21 T cell receptor beta chains from a single sample sequenced in a study of shared clonotypes between healthy human individuals. The data were produced by immunoSEQ multiplex PCR, yet TCRdb's version contains in-frame clones alone and is incomplete. Among more than 850,000 clones listed, around three quarters were seen once. The sample consisted of memory CD4+ T cells from PBMCs. Documented subset: CD45RA-negative fraction. The receptors were sampled from a man between 18 and 35 years old in good health. Some clones in this sample may be carry-over from other donors' samples.

This clone has a handful of counts. The CDR3 DNA is TGTGCCAGCCACCGACGGCTGGACACTGAAGCTTTCTTT. The encoded protein is CASHRRLDTEAFF. V usage is TRBV27 and J usage is TRBJ1-1; D gene ambiguous. The V and J ends lost 8 bases and 3 bases respectively, with 13 bases between them. Per germline, CDR1 MNHEY and CDR2 SMNVEV (reference sequence). The CDR3 loop spans 13 amino acids.

This chain links TRBV5-1 with TRBJ1-4; D is possibly TRBD1 (6 bases). Germline lookup yields CDR1 SGHRS and CDR2 YFSETQ. This CDR3 spans 15 amino acids. Deletions cut 0 bases from V and 3 bases from J, with 9 bases between. CDR3 amino acids: CASSLVGGPNEKLFF. The CDR3 DNA reads as TGCGCCAGCAGCTTGGTGGGGGGCCCTAATGAAAAACTGTTTTTT. Based on the CDR3 plus reference TRBV5-1 and TRBJ1-4, the full variable domain is KAGVTQTPRYLIKTRGQQVTLSCSPISGHRSVSWYQQTPGQGLQFLFEYFSETQRNKGNFPGRFSGRQFSNSRSEMNVSTLELGDSALYLCASSLVGGPNEKLFFGSGTQLSVL.

The chain employs TRBV19 and TRBJ2-3, with D uncertain. This CDR3 region has 16 residues. V was trimmed by 9 bases and J by 3 bases, leaving 22 bases between them. From germline, CDR1 is LNHDA and CDR2 SQIVND (reference sequence). The CDR3 sequence is CARPPEGDGFTDTQYF. The CDR3 nucleotides are TGTGCCAGGCCCCCCGAAGGAGACGGATTTACAGATACGCAGTATTTT.

The chain carries TRBV15 and TRBJ2-3; TRBD1 matches 10 bases. V gave up 1 base and J gave up 4 bases; unmatched junction bases: 2. CDR3 length equals 15 residues. Germline loops: CDR1 LNHNV, CDR2 YYDKDF (reference sequence). The CDR3 sequence is CATSRGGTGADTQYF. The CDR3 nucleotides read TGTGCCACCAGCAGAGGAGGGACAGGGGCAGATACGCAGTATTTT.

The chain uses TRBV5-6 and TRBJ2-5; 15 bases fit TRBD2. In germline, CDR1 is SGHDT, CDR2 YYEEEE. Unmatched junction bases numbered 10, after V lost 4 bases and J lost 9 bases. This CDR3 contains 16 residues. The CDR3 spells CASSMKGLAGGRPQYF. CDR3 sequence (DNA): TGTGCCAGCAGCATGAAAGGACTAGCGGGAGGGAGGCCCCAGTACTTC.

The chain couples TRBV7-9 to TRBJ2-6, with 9 bases aligning to TRBD1. Germline V CDR1 and CDR2: SEHNR, FQNEAQ (reference sequence). Trimming removed 3 bases from V and 0 bases from J; junction bases left unmatched: 6. The CDR3 consists of 18 residues. CDR3 region: CASSFHPGQGSGANVLTF. CDR3 coding DNA: TGTGCCAGCAGCTTCCACCCGGGACAGGGCTCTGGGGCCAACGTCCTGACTTTC. Supplemented by reference TRBV7-9 and TRBJ2-6, the full variable domain reads DTGVSQNPRHKITKRGQNVTFRCDPISEHNRLYWYRQTLGQGPEFLTYFQNEAQLEKSRLLSDRFSAERPKGSFSTLEIQRTEQGDSAMYLCASSFHPGQGSGANVLTFGAGSRLTVL.

The chain employs TRBV9 and TRBJ2-3, with TRBD2 as a possible D gene (7 bases). Germline lookup yields CDR1 SGDLS and CDR2 YYNGEE. The ends were cut back, 4 bases at V and 6 bases at J, with 15 bases in the middle. This CDR3 is built from 14 residues. CDR3 sequence: CASSPRTRGDTQYF. CDR3 nucleotides: TGTGCCAGCAGCCCGCGGACTAGGGGGGATACGCAGTATTTT.

The chain joins TRBV11-3 to TRBJ1-4; 9 nucleotides match TRBD1. Germline V gene lookup returns CDR1 SGHNT and CDR2 YENEEA. The CDR3 consists of 16 residues. Trimming removed 7 bases from V and 7 bases from J; junction bases left unmatched: 13. The CDR3 DNA sequence: TGTGCCAGCAACCTCAGGGAGGACAGGGGAGTTGAAAAACTGTTTTTT. Translated, it gives CASNLREDRGVEKLFF.

The V and J genes are TRBV5-4 and TRBJ1-2; a weak D match, TRBD1 (5 bases). Germline CDR1 reads SGHNT; CDR2 reads YYREEE (reference sequence). Trimming stripped 3 bases from V and 2 bases from J, with 14 bases between. This CDR3 has 15 amino acids. The CDR3 DNA sequence: TGTGCCAGCAGCTCCCCGGCGGGGGAAAACTATGGCTACACCTTC. Encoded protein: CASSSPAGENYGYTF. The full variable domain, rest sourced from reference TRBV5-4 and TRBJ1-2, is ETGVTQSPTHLIKTRGQQVTLRCSSQSGHNTVSWYQQALGQGPQFIFQYYREEENGRGNFPPRFSGLQFPNYSSELNVNALELDDSALYLCASSSPAGENYGYTFGSGTRLTVV.

The V call is TRBV2, the J call TRBJ2-7; 10 bases match TRBD2. The CDR3 sequence is 15 residues long. Germline V gene lookup returns CDR1 SNHLY and CDR2 FYNNEI. J gave up 3 bases and V 3 bases, and 5 bases lay outside the gene matches. The CDR3 sequence is CASSDWTSGGYEQYF. CDR3 bases: TGTGCCAGCAGTGATTGGACTAGCGGAGGCTACGAGCAGTACTTC. The variable domain in full, completed from reference TRBV2 and TRBJ2-7, reads EPEVTQTPSHQVTQMGQEVILRCVPISNHLYFYWYRQILGQKVEFLVSFYNNEISEKSEIFDDQFSVERPDGSNFTLKIRSTKLEDSAMYFCASSDWTSGGYEQYFGPGTRLTVT.

This chain joins TRBV5-1 and TRBJ2-7, with D unresolved. Germline CDR1 reads SGHRS; CDR2 reads YFSETQ. V was cut by 4 bases and J by 5 bases, with 7 bases left in between. The CDR3 covers 11 residues. CDR3 residues: CASSIGHEQYF. Written as DNA, the CDR3 is TGCGCCAGCAGCATAGGACACGAGCAGTACTTC.

Note on this clone: In the same sample, other DNA sequences code for this CDR3. J is TRBJ2-1 and V is TRBV5-1; 8 bases line up with TRBD2. The trim removed 2 bases at V and 4 bases at J, leaving 2 bases unmatched. CDR1 and CDR2 from the germline V gene are SGHRS and YFSETQ. The CDR3 extends over 14 amino acids. CDR3 sequence: CASSFLAGYNEQFF. The CDR3 nucleotides read TGCGCCAGCAGCTTTTTAGCGGGGTACAATGAGCAGTTCTTC.

This chain uses TRBV10-1 with TRBJ2-2; D gene unclear. V shed 3 bases and J shed 6 bases, with 5 bases lying between them. This CDR3 contains 12 residues. Germline V gene sequence: CDR1 WNHNN, CDR2 SYGVQD (reference sequence). CDR3 in amino acids: CASSDLSGELFF. CDR3 DNA: TGCGCCAGCAGTGATTTGTCCGGGGAGCTGTTTTTT.

The chain combines TRBV2 with TRBJ2-2, with D perhaps TRBD1 (6 bases). The CDR3 has 14 amino acids. V was pared by 7 bases and J by 2 bases, with 11 bases between. Germline CDR1 is SNHLY and CDR2 is FYNNEI. Here the CDR3 DNA reads TGTGCCAGCATCCGGACAGTTAACACCGGGGAGCTGTTTTTT. Translation gives CASIRTVNTGELFF.

This chain connects TRBV5-4 to TRBJ2-7, with TRBD2 identical over 9 bases. There are 15 residues in the CDR3. V shed 0 bases and J 2 bases; nucleotides not matched to a gene: 3. Germline loops: CDR1 SGHNT, CDR2 YYREEE (reference sequence). The CDR3 loop reads CASSLGLADTYEQYF. CDR3 bases: TGTGCCAGCAGCTTGGGACTAGCGGATACCTACGAGCAGTACTTC.

The chain combines TRBV5-6 with TRBJ2-2; maybe TRBD2 (6 bases). Germline V gene sequence: CDR1 SGHDT, CDR2 YYEEEE. The CDR3 runs to 16 residues. Trimming removed 5 bases from V and 2 bases from J, with 16 bases in between. CDR3 DNA sequence: TGTGCCAGCAGTTTTACCGGGACTGGCAACACCGGGGAGCTGTTTTTT. It is translated as CASSFTGTGNTGELFF.

The CDR3 sequence is CASSSGQGKETQYF. The CDR3 nucleotides are TGTGCCAGCAGCTCGGGACAGGGGAAAGAGACCCAGTACTTC. The chain joins TRBV7-9 to TRBJ2-5; 10 bases are shared with TRBD1. V was clipped by 4 bases and J by 3 bases; unmatched bases: 2. Per germline, CDR1 SEHNR and CDR2 FQNEAQ (reference sequence). CDR3 length equals 14 residues.

In regard to this clone: The same CDR3 arises from other DNA sequences in this sample as well. The rearrangement uses TRBV18 and TRBJ2-1; possibly TRBD1 or TRBD2 for D (5 bases each). With 4 bases removed from V and 4 bases from J, the gap between germline ends came to 8 bases. This CDR3 region has 13 residues. Germline assignment: CDR1 KGHSH and CDR2 LQKENI. CDR3 loop: CASSLGPYNEQFF. The CDR3 DNA follows: TGTGCCAGCTCACTGGGACCATACAATGAGCAGTTCTTC.

The J gene is TRBJ2-5, the V gene TRBV4-2, with a tentative D call TRBD2 (5 bases). Germline V gives CDR1 LGHNA, CDR2 YNFKEQ. Deletions cut 3 bases from V and 0 bases from J, with 17 bases between. The CDR3 spans 17 residues. CDR3 region: CASSHTPSGPDQETQYF. CDR3 sequence (DNA): TGTGCCAGCAGCCACACACCCAGCGGCCCCGACCAAGAGACCCAGTACTTC.

The chain couples TRBV10-3 to TRBJ1-5; possible D gene TRBD1, 6 bases. Germline assignment: CDR1 ENHRY and CDR2 SYGVKD. V lost 9 bases to trimming and J lost 5 bases, with 14 bases between them. The CDR3 spans 13 residues. The CDR3 loop reads CAIKRGQDQPQHF. Written as DNA, the CDR3 is TGTGCCATTAAGCGGGGGCAGGATCAGCCCCAGCATTTT.

V and J are TRBV4-2 and TRBJ2-3; D is perhaps TRBD1 (6 bases). The germline V and J ends were trimmed by 1 base and 2 bases, with 13 bases remaining between them. Germline V lookup: CDR1 LGHNA, CDR2 YNFKEQ. The CDR3 sequence is 16 residues long. CDR3 amino acids: CASSQGAGTNTDTQYF. CDR3 nucleotides: TGTGCCAGCAGCCAAGGGGCCGGGACAAACACAGATACGCAGTATTTT.